These 14 T cell receptor beta chains came from one sample sequenced in a study of T cells in Graves' hyperthyroidism and ophthalmopathy. TCR beta CDR3 region amplification was performed from RNA transcripts. HTBI primers drove first-round RT-PCR of the TCR CDR3. TCRdb called the multiplex PCR reads again in MiXCR, with one record for every CDR3 protein. This table has 480,000 or so distinct CDR3 sequences, approximately 48% appearing once. Sample: peripheral blood or thyroid tissue (not recorded which). These receptors came from an adult woman with Graves' disease, either hyperthyroidism or ophthalmopathy (not recorded which).

This clonotype appeared many times. This chain joins TRBV20-1 and TRBJ1-1; D possibly corresponds to TRBD1 (6 bases). CDR1 is DFQATT, CDR2 SNEGSKA, per germline (reference sequence). Trimming shortened V by 5 bases and J by 2 bases, and 15 bases separated the two germline ends. This CDR3 has 14 residues. The CDR3 region is CSAVRGKGNTEAFF. The CDR3 DNA reads TGCAGTGCTGTCAGGGGTAAGGGAAACACTGAAGCTTTCTTT.

The chain carries TRBV29-1 and TRBJ2-7, with D possibly matching TRBD2 (5 bases). V lost 5 bases, J lost 3 bases, and 11 bases lay in between. The CDR3 spans 12 residues. Per germline, CDR1 SQVTM and CDR2 ANQGSEA. The CDR3 sequence is CSVSAGIYEQYF. The CDR3 DNA follows: TGCAGCGTTTCCGCGGGCATCTACGAGCAGTACTTC.

This chain uses TRBV7-3 with TRBJ1-5, with no clear D. Trimming pared 0 bases from V and 2 bases from J, leaving 8 bases between. This CDR3 has 15 amino acids. CDR1 SGHTA and CDR2 FQGTGA come from the germline V gene. CDR3 amino acids: CASSLTGIRNQPQHF. DNA of the CDR3: TGTGCCAGCAGCTTAACCGGGATCCGCAATCAGCCCCAGCATTTT.

This clonotype has at least ten counts. J is TRBJ1-1 and V is TRBV20-1, with D uncertain. Germline-derived CDR1 and CDR2 are DFQATT and SNEGSKA (reference sequence). The germline V and J ends were trimmed by 6 bases and 0 bases, with 17 bases remaining between them. CDR3 length equals 15 residues. The CDR3 coding sequence is TGCAGTGCCAGGTTCGGGTTTGGGGTGAACACTGAAGCTTTCTTT. This encodes CSARFGFGVNTEAFF.

The chain is built from TRBV20-1 and TRBJ2-7, with TRBD1 matching 9 bases. CDR1 and CDR2 (germline): DFQATT, SNEGSKA (reference sequence). The CDR3 has 14 amino acids. The CDR3 coding sequence is TGCAGCGTTGAACTCCGGGACAGGGTTTACGAGCAGTACTTC. It codes for CSVELRDRVYEQYF.

The V call is TRBV6-1, the J call TRBJ2-5, with 8 bases aligning to TRBD1. The CDR3 has 15 amino acids. After removal of 1 base from V and 4 bases from J, the junction contained 5 bases not matched to a gene. The germline CDR1 and CDR2 sequences are MNHNS and SASEGT. CDR3 nucleotides: TGTGCCAGCAGTGAAGGGCCTGGGACAGGAGAGACCCAGTACTTC. Translated, it gives CASSEGPGTGETQYF.

In its sample, this clonotype was seen many times. The chain joins TRBV7-8 to TRBJ1-1; D not certain. This CDR3 contains 17 residues. V lost 1 base and J 8 bases, leaving 23 bases between the germline ends. Germline values: CDR1 SGHVS, CDR2 FQNEAQ. The CDR3: CASSLEVPAARILEAFF. CDR3 sequence (DNA): TGTGCCAGCAGCTTAGAGGTTCCGGCAGCCCGAATATTAGAAGCTTTCTTT. Based on the CDR3 plus reference TRBV7-8 and TRBJ1-1, the full variable domain is GAGVSQSPRYKVAKRGQDVALRCDPISGHVSLFWYQQALGQGPEFLTYFQNEAQLDKSGLPSDRFFAERPEGSVSTLKIQRTQQEDSAVYLCASSLEVPAARILEAFFGQGTRLTVV.

V usage is TRBV12-3 or TRBV12-4 and J usage is TRBJ1-5, with a weak D call TRBD1 (5 bases). V dropped 6 bases and J dropped 4 bases, with 16 bases sitting between them. The CDR3 sequence is 15 residues long. The CDR3 bases are TGTGCCAGCAGACTAGACAGCGCCCTTAATCAGCCCCAGCATTTT. Protein: CASRLDSALNQPQHF.

V and J are TRBV7-9 and TRBJ2-7; 7 bases map to TRBD1. V trimming: 5 bases; J trimming: 5 bases; junction bases outside the gene matches: 12. The CDR3 consists of 15 residues. Germline values: CDR1 SEHNR, CDR2 FQNEAQ (reference sequence). CDR3 nucleotide sequence: TGTGCCAGCAGCCACCGGGACAGCCTCGGGAACGAGCAGTACTTC. Protein: CASSHRDSLGNEQYF.

In its sample, this clonotype was seen a few times. The chain recombines TRBV19 with TRBJ1-5; D is unresolved. Germline V CDR1 and CDR2: LNHDA, SQIVND (reference sequence). V was cut by 6 bases and J by 9 bases, with 12 bases left in between. There are 12 residues in the CDR3. CDR3 sequence: CASRLKPGPQHF. CDR3 nucleotides: TGTGCCAGTAGACTCAAGCCGGGGCCCCAGCATTTT.

The V call is TRBV24-1, the J call TRBJ2-5; D may be TRBD1 (5 bases). In germline, CDR1 is KGHDR, CDR2 SFDVKD. The germline V and J ends were trimmed by 0 bases and 1 base, with 8 bases remaining between them. The CDR3 covers 15 residues. The CDR3 loop reads CATSDLTGVQETQYF. The DNA of the CDR3 is TGTGCCACCAGTGATTTGACAGGAGTCCAAGAGACCCAGTACTTC.

The chain links TRBV12-3 or TRBV12-4 to TRBJ2-6; TRBD2 agrees at 9 bases. CDR3 length: 18 residues. V trimming: 6 bases; J trimming: 4 bases; junction bases outside the gene matches: 13. CDR3 DNA: TGTGCCAGCAGCCCTCGGGTAGCGGGAGTGGCAGGGGCCAACGTCCTGACTTTC. Its protein product is CASSPRVAGVAGANVLTF.

This chain connects TRBV10-3 to TRBJ1-6; perhaps TRBD1 as D (5 bases). The germline V gene has CDR1 ENHRY and CDR2 SYGVKD. This CDR3 contains 13 residues. The V end was cut by 6 bases, the J end by 16 bases, with 19 bases between. CDR3 nucleotides: TGTGCCATCAGGGAGACAGTACCTCAACCTCTCCACTTT. Translation: CAIRETVPQPLHF.

This rearrangement joins TRBV13 to TRBJ2-7; the D is unclear. V lost 3 bases, J lost 5 bases, and 8 bases lay in between. Germline lookup yields CDR1 PRHDT and CDR2 FYEKMQ (reference sequence). CDR3 length equals 12 residues. CDR3: CASSFCRHEQYF. The CDR3 DNA follows: TGTGCCAGCAGCTTCTGTCGGCACGAGCAGTACTTC.